The rows below give T cell receptor beta chains drawn from one sample of a study of CXCR3-negative and CXCR3-positive naive CD8 T cells. Each CDR3 protein gets one entry in TCRdb, which reprocessed the 5' RACE reads and gives no DNA. The listing records several thousand distinct CDR3 sequences. Sequencing was done on a sample of naive CXCR3+ CD8+ T cells from blood. The receptors shown here come from a human donor in good health. Some clones in this sample may be carry-over from other donors' samples. CDR3s include the opening cysteine and the closing phenylalanine or tryptophan. Size tells how often a clone was seen (once, few, many) or the class of an expanded clone, and some rows leave it out.

j_gene,v_gene,abundance,CDR3aa
TRBJ1-2,TRBV27,.,CASSRNPLWGDYGYTF
TRBJ1-4,TRBV7-6,medium-sized,CASSSPGQGEEKLFF
TRBJ2-3,TRBV12-3/TRBV12-4,.,CASGLGASSTDTQYF
TRBJ2-1,TRBV29-1,.,CSVEERTYGTYNEQFF
TRBJ2-1,TRBV6-6,medium-sized,CASSYGFNEQFF
TRBJ2-5,TRBV21-1,medium-sized,CASSKESFRKETQYF
TRBJ2-5,TRBV10-3,.,CAISESWDRNPWETQYF
TRBJ2-2,TRBV29-1,medium-sized,CSVDNINTGELFF
TRBJ1-1,TRBV29-1,medium-sized,CSVEDGESTEAFF
TRBJ2-7,TRBV29-1,.,CSVVISGSYEQYF
TRBJ2-1,TRBV6-1,.,CASSEPRGAEQFF
TRBJ1-6,TRBV9,.,CASSVQGASSPLHF
TRBJ2-1,TRBV4-3,.,CASSQGWTTYNEQFF
TRBJ2-7,TRBV20-1,.,CSAKGLAAFYEQYF
TRBJ1-5,TRBV15,.,CATTSTPPQPQHF
TRBJ2-4,TRBV28,.,CASSFPGGAGPVQCF
TRBJ2-1,TRBV20-1,medium-sized,CSARTRDTTYNEQFF
TRBJ2-7,TRBV5-1,medium-sized,CASSLRAPSYEQYF
TRBJ2-7,TRBV7-8,.,CASRATGAGVFPYEQYF
TRBJ2-6,TRBV7-6,.,CASSPGAGANVLTF
TRBJ2-7,TRBV5-1,.,CASSFRDSGSYEQYF
TRBJ2-1,TRBV5-1,.,CASSLGNEQFF
TRBJ2-5,TRBV29-1,.,CSVEGNGETQYF
TRBJ2-3,TRBV29-1,.,CSVEVWTGRVDSTDTQYF
TRBJ2-5,TRBV29-1,.,CSVDQGIQETQYF
TRBJ2-7,TRBV28,.,CASSSRDVSYEQYF
TRBJ2-1,TRBV20-1,.,CSARDWHGAVNEQFF
TRBJ2-1,TRBV15,.,CATSRVPSGGYNEQFF
TRBJ2-2,TRBV29-1,medium-sized,CSVEGENTGELFF
TRBJ1-3,TRBV6-6,.,CASSYNPGSGNTIYF
TRBJ2-5,TRBV13,.,CASSITSLASGETQYF
TRBJ2-1,TRBV15,medium-sized,CATSRDAGMRRQFF
TRBJ1-1,TRBV28,.,CASSLPSDRGRNTEAFF
TRBJ2-7,TRBV3-1,.,CASTIGGASEQYF
TRBJ2-1,TRBV11-2,.,CASSTDGTPRNEQFF
TRBJ1-2,TRBV29-1,.,CSVERDRGYGYTF
TRBJ2-1,TRBV10-2,.,CASSVNYNEQFF
TRBJ2-7,TRBV2,medium-sized,CASSGTGPAYEQYF
TRBJ2-2,TRBV29-1,.,CSVAPSGTNTGELFF
TRBJ2-2,TRBV12-3/TRBV12-4,.,CASRPGGLAIGELFF
TRBJ1-5,TRBV12-3/TRBV12-4,medium-sized,CASNGDSNQPQHF
TRBJ2-1,TRBV20-1,.,CSASPGRAEQFF
TRBJ1-1,TRBV27,medium-sized,CASSSGGGVEAFF
TRBJ1-2,TRBV3-1,.,CASSPPDSDYGYTIF
TRBJ2-1,TRBV6-2/TRBV6-3,.,CASSLGRQGSYNEQFF
TRBJ2-7,TRBV6-6,.,CASSSSGLPYEQYF
TRBJ2-1,TRBV29-1,.,CSVVSQGTYNEQFF
TRBJ2-2,TRBV7-3,.,CASSSDIPGTGELFF
TRBJ1-1,TRBV29-1,.,CSARTGAITEAFF
TRBJ2-2,TRBV28,.,CASSLPPPEAGELFF
TRBJ2-3,TRBV29-1,medium-sized,CSVPGQITDTQYF
TRBJ2-7,TRBV29-1,.,CSARVPSSYEQYF
TRBJ2-7,TRBV29-1,.,CSVEDHSSSYEQYF
TRBJ2-1,TRBV4-1,.,CASSPTRSEQFF
TRBJ2-3,TRBV29-1,.,CSVDGLAGPSTDTQYF
TRBJ2-5,TRBV29-1,.,CSVEVVGETQYF
TRBJ1-2,TRBV29-1,.,CSVDAGKDGYTF
TRBJ2-1,TRBV3-1,.,CASSHPLGKLRYNEQFF
TRBJ1-5,TRBV12-3/TRBV12-4,.,CASRSGQGRVQPQHF
TRBJ2-7,TRBV25-1,.,CASTGPSSYEQYF